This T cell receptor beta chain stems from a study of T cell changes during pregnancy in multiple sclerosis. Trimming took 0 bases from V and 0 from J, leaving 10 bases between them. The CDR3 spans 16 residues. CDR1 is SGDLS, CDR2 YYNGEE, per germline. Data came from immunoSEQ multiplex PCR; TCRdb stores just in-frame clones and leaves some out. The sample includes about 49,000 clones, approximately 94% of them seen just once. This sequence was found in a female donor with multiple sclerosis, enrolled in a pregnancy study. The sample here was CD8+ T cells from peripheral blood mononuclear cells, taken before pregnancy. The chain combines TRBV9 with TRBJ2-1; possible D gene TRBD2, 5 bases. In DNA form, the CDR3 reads TGTGCCAGCAGCGTAGGGGTGGGAGACTCCTACAATGAGCAGTTCTTC. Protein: CASSVGVGDSYNEQFF.